These T cell receptor beta chains were read from a single sample in a study of cytomegalovirus exposure and HLA in healthy donors. Assay: immunoSEQ multiplex PCR; the TCRdb copy retains only in-frame clones and omits some. The repertoire holds approximately 58,000 clones, around 83% seen once, with approximately 4% in the top ten. Sequenced material: PBMCs. Receptors were obtained from a man aged 30 to 39 in good health and CMV-seronegative. The CDR3 runs from the conserved cysteine through the conserved F or W. D genes are given only for firm matches. Clone size is not always given. Where it is, it says once, few, many or a class for expanded clones.

cdr3_length: 16; d_call: .; clone_size: .; v_call: TRBV11-2; j_call: TRBJ2-3; cdr3_nt: TGTGCCAGCAGCCCTCTTCGGACAGAGAGCACAGATACGCAGTATTTT; cdr3_aa: CASSPLRTESTDTQYF
cdr3_length: 14; d_call: .; clone_size: .; v_call: TRBV29-1; j_call: TRBJ2-1; cdr3_nt: TGCAGCGTTGAAGCCCGCGCATCCTACAATGAGCAGTTCTTC; cdr3_aa: CSVEARASYNEQFF
cdr3_length: 14; d_call: TRBD2; clone_size: .; v_call: TRBV2; j_call: TRBJ2-1; cdr3_nt: TGTGCCAGCAGTGGGCTAGCGGTGGGCAATGAGCAGTTCTTC; cdr3_aa: CASSGLAVGNEQFF
cdr3_length: 13; d_call: .; clone_size: .; v_call: TRBV7-9; j_call: TRBJ2-2; cdr3_nt: TGTGCCAGCAGCTCGACTCTAGCCGGGGAGCTGTTTTTT; cdr3_aa: CASSSTLAGELFF
cdr3_length: 13; d_call: .; clone_size: few; v_call: TRBV7-2; j_call: TRBJ1-2; cdr3_nt: TGTGCCAGCAGCTTACCCCACAGTTTGGGCTACACCTTC; cdr3_aa: CASSLPHSLGYTF
cdr3_length: 14; d_call: .; clone_size: .; v_call: TRBV6-5; j_call: TRBJ1-5; cdr3_nt: TGTGCCAGCAGCCCCCAGGGTAACAATCAGCCCCAGCATTTT; cdr3_aa: CASSPQGNNQPQHF
cdr3_length: 15; d_call: TRBD1; clone_size: .; v_call: TRBV7-9; j_call: TRBJ2-3; cdr3_nt: TGTGCCAGCAGCCCTCTGACAGGGGGGGCAGATACGCAGTATTTT; cdr3_aa: CASSPLTGGADTQYF
cdr3_length: 13; d_call: TRBD1; clone_size: .; v_call: TRBV19; j_call: TRBJ1-1; cdr3_nt: TGTGCCAGTAGGGGACAGCTGAACACTGAAGCTTTCTTT; cdr3_aa: CASRGQLNTEAFF
cdr3_length: 14; d_call: TRBD2; clone_size: .; v_call: TRBV6-6; j_call: TRBJ2-3; cdr3_nt: TGTGCCAGCAGTTACGCGGGGGTGACAGATACGCAGTATTTT; cdr3_aa: CASSYAGVTDTQYF
cdr3_length: 16; d_call: TRBD1; clone_size: .; v_call: TRBV7-9; j_call: TRBJ1-5; cdr3_nt: TGTGCCAGCAGTTCAGGACAGGGGATAGGAAGACAGCCCCAGCATTTT; cdr3_aa: CASSSGQGIGRQPQHF
cdr3_length: 16; d_call: .; clone_size: .; v_call: TRBV4-2; j_call: TRBJ2-1; cdr3_nt: TGTGCCAGCAGCCAACCACAGGCGAGCTCCTACAATGAGCAGTTCTTC; cdr3_aa: CASSQPQASSYNEQFF
cdr3_length: 14; d_call: TRBD1; clone_size: .; v_call: TRBV6-5; j_call: TRBJ1-1; cdr3_nt: TGTGCCAGCAGTTGGGACAGGGAGAGGACTGAAGCTTTCTTT; cdr3_aa: CASSWDRERTEAFF
cdr3_length: 13; d_call: .; clone_size: once; v_call: TRBV7-2; j_call: TRBJ1-2; cdr3_nt: TGTGCCAGCAGTTATCAGGGGTCCTATGGCTACACCTTC; cdr3_aa: CASSYQGSYGYTF
cdr3_length: 13; d_call: .; clone_size: .; v_call: TRBV5-6; j_call: TRBJ2-7; cdr3_nt: TGTGCCAGCAGGGGGGCGGGAGCCTCCGAGCAGTACTTC; cdr3_aa: CASRGAGASEQYF
cdr3_length: 17; d_call: TRBD2; clone_size: .; v_call: TRBV11-2; j_call: TRBJ2-5; cdr3_nt: TGTGCCAGCAGCTTAGATCCTGCTAGCGGGAGGAGGGAGACCCAGTACTTC; cdr3_aa: CASSLDPASGRRETQYF
cdr3_length: 15; d_call: TRBD1; clone_size: .; v_call: TRBV2; j_call: TRBJ1-5; cdr3_nt: TGTGCCAGCAGGGGACCCGGACAGGTTTATCAGCCCCAGCATTTT; cdr3_aa: CASRGPGQVYQPQHF
cdr3_length: 16; d_call: .; clone_size: few; v_call: TRBV4-3; j_call: TRBJ2-7; cdr3_nt: TGCGCCAGCAGCCAAGATTTGCCCCCTGGCCCCTACGAGCAGTACTTC; cdr3_aa: CASSQDLPPGPYEQYF
cdr3_length: 16; d_call: .; clone_size: .; v_call: TRBV11-2; j_call: TRBJ2-7; cdr3_nt: TGTGCCAGCAGCTTAGTGTCCCCGACAGGCCTTGACGAGCAGTACTTC; cdr3_aa: CASSLVSPTGLDEQYF
cdr3_length: 14; d_call: .; clone_size: .; v_call: TRBV19; j_call: TRBJ1-1; cdr3_nt: TGTGCCAGTACCGCGGGGGACATGAACACTGAAGCTTTCTTT; cdr3_aa: CASTAGDMNTEAFF
cdr3_length: 13; d_call: .; clone_size: .; v_call: TRBV7-9; j_call: TRBJ2-3; cdr3_nt: TGTGCCAGCAGCACGACAGCCACAGATACGCAGTATTTT; cdr3_aa: CASSTTATDTQYF
cdr3_length: 18; d_call: .; clone_size: .; v_call: TRBV5-6; j_call: TRBJ1-5; cdr3_nt: TGTGCCAGCAGCCTAACTCGTATGAGCAGGATGGTGGATCAGCCCCAGCATTTT; cdr3_aa: CASSLTRMSRMVDQPQHF
cdr3_length: 17; d_call: TRBD2; clone_size: .; v_call: TRBV4-3; j_call: TRBJ2-7; cdr3_nt: TGCGCCAGCAGCCAAGAACTAGCGGGGGGAAATGCCTACGAGCAGTACTTC; cdr3_aa: CASSQELAGGNAYEQYF
cdr3_length: 13; d_call: .; clone_size: .; v_call: TRBV4-1; j_call: TRBJ2-7; cdr3_nt: TGCGCCAGCAGCCAAGCGGGGGACTACGAGCAGTACTTC; cdr3_aa: CASSQAGDYEQYF